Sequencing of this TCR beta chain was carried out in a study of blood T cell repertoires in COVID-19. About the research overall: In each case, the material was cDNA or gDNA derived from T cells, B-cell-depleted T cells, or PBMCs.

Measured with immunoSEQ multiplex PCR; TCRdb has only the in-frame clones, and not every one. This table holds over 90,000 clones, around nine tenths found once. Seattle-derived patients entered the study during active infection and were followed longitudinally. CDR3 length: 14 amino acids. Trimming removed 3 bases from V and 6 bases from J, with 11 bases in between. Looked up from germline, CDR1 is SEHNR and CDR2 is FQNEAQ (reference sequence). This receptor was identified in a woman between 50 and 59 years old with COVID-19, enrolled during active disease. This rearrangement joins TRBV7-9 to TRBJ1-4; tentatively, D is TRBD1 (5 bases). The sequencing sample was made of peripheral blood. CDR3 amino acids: CASSFGGIYEKLFF. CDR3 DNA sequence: TGTGCCAGCAGCTTCGGGGGAATATATGAAAAACTGTTTTTT.